This T cell receptor (beta chain) was sequenced during a study of T cell repertoires in cytomegalovirus infection. TCRdb processed the reads anew with MiXCR; each CDR3 protein has one entry. The sample carries hundreds of thousands of distinct CDR3 sequences, around a third recorded once. The germline V gene has CDR1 LGHNA and CDR2 YNFKEQ. The CDR3 runs to 17 residues. The V end was cut by 0 bases, the J end by 0 bases, with 9 bases between. This clonotype was seen a handful of times. Its specificity is not known. The source was cultured PBMCs, collected from culture after CMV antigen stimulation. This sequence originates from a human donor in good health (CMV status not recorded). Some clones in this sample may be carry-over from other donors' samples. The V gene is TRBV4-2, the J gene TRBJ1-6; D ambiguous. The CDR3 bases are TGTGCCAGCAGCCAAGAGGGCGGTTTCTCCTATAATTCACCCCTCCACTTT. Translation: CASSQEGGFSYNSPLHF.